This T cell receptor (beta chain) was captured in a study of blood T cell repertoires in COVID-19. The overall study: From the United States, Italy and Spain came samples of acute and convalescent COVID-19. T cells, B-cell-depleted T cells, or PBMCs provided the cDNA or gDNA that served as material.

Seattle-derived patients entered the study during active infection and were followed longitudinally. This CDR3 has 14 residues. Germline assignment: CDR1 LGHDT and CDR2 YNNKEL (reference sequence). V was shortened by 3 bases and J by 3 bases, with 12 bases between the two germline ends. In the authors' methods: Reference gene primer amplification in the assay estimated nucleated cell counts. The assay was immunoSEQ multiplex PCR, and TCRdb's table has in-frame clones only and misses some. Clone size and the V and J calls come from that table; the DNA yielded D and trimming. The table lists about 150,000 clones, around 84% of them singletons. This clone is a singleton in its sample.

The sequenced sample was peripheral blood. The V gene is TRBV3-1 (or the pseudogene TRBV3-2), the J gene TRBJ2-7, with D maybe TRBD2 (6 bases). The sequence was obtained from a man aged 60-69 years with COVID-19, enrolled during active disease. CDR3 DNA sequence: TGTGCCAGCAGCCAGAATAGCGGAAACTACGAGCAGTACTTC. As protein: CASSQNSGNYEQYF.